The clone carrying this T cell receptor (beta chain) was detected a few times. Its antigen is not known. Since the CDR3 does not end with the conserved phenylalanine or tryptophan, this likely comes from a read error. Because the CDR3's place on the DNA is in doubt, the DNA is left out and the CDR3 is given as listed by TCRdb. It was focal radiation plus CTLA-4 blockade with ipilimumab that patients with chemo-refractory metastatic non-small-cell lung cancer received. The CDR3 comprises 12 residues, both ends counted. The germline V gene has CDR1 MNHEY and CDR2 SVGAGI. The data derive from a study of radiotherapy plus CTLA-4 blockade in lung cancer. Study-wide background: Objective responses were observed in approximately 20% of patients, and disease control was achieved by just over 30%.

Whole-study findings and limits: Researchers report tumor-derived TCR clones expanding in blood after radiotherapy plus ipilimumab.

Only in-frame clones appear in the TCRdb table, and some are missing; sequencing was by immunoSEQ multiplex PCR. The table has 30,000 to 50,000 clones, roughly 73% seen once; the top ten hold roughly a quarter. This chain links TRBV6-5 with TRBJ1-2; the table's D call, TRBD1, was not checked against the DNA. The sequence was collected from a human donor with non-small cell lung cancer that progressed on radiotherapy plus ipilimumab. The sample was peripheral blood, taken from a patient treated with radiotherapy plus ipilimumab. CDR3 in amino acids: CASSYSGGTPHI.